This record concerns one T cell receptor beta chain sequence. The sample originates from a study of control samples from healthy donors and cancer patients. The CDR3 is 13 residues long. Germline V gene sequence: CDR1 MNHEY, CDR2 SMNVEV (reference sequence). Deletions cut 6 bases from V and 4 bases from J, with 10 bases between. TCRdb's copy holds only in-frame clones and misses some; the assay was immunoSEQ multiplex PCR. This sample has some 74,000 clones, with about 83% found just once. The chain has TRBV27 and TRBJ1-3; no clear D. The receptor comes from a man in his fifties or sixties in good health. The sequencing sample was made of blood. The CDR3 coding sequence is TGTGCCAGCAGCCCCACATTGGGAAACACCATATATTTT. Translating gives CASSPTLGNTIYF.